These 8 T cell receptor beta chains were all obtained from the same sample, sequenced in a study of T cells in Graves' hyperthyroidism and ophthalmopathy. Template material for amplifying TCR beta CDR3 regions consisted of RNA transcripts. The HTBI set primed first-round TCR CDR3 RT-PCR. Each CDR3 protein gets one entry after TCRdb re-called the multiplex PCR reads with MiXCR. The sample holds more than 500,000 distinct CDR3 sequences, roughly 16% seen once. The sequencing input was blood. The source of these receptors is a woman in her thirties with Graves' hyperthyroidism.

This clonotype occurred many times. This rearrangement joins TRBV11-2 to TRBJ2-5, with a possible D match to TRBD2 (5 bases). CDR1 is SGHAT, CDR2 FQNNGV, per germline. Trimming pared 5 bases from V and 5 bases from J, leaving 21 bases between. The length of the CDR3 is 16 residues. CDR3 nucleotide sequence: TGTGCCAGCAGCGCGCAAGACGGGGTCCGCTGGGAGACCCAGTACTTC. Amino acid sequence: CASSAQDGVRWETQYF.

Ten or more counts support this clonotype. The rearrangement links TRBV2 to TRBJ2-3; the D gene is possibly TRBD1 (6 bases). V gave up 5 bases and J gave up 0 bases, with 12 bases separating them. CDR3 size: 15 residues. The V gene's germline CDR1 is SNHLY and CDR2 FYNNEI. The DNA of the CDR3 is TGTGCCAGCAGTCTACAGGGCACTAGCACAGATACGCAGTATTTT. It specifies CASSLQGTSTDTQYF.

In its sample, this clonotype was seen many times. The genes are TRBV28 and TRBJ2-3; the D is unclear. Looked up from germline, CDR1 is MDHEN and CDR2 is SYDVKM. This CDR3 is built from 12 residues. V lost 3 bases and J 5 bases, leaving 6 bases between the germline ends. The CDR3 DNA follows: TGTGCCAGCAGTTTCATAAGAGATACGCAGTATTTT. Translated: CASSFIRDTQYF.

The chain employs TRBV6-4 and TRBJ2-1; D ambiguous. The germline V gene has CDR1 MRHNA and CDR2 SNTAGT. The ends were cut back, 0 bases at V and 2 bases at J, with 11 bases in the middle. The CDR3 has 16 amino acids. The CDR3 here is CASSDSAYRPYNEQFF. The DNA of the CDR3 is TGTGCCAGCAGTGACTCAGCATACCGACCCTACAATGAGCAGTTCTTC.

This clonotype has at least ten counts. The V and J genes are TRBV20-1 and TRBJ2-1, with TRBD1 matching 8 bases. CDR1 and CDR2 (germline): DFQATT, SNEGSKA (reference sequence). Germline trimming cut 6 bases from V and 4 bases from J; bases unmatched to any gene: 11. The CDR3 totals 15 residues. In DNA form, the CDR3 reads TGCAGTGCGTATCAGGGGGCCGGCAGATACAATGAGCAGTTCTTC. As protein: CSAYQGAGRYNEQFF.

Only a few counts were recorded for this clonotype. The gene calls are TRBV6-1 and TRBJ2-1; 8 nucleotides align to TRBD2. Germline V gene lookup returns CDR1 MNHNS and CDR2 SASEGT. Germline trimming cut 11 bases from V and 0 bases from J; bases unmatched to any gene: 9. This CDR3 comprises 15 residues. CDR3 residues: CACRRGTSSYNEQFF. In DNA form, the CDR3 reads TGTGCCTGCCGGAGGGGGACTAGCTCCTACAATGAGCAGTTCTTC.

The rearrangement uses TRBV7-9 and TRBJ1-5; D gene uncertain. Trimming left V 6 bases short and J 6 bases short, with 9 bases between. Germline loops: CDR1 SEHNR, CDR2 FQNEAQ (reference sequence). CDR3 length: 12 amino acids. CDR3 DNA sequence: TGTGCCAGCAGTTTTGATAGTCAGCCCCAGCATTTT. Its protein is CASSFDSQPQHF.

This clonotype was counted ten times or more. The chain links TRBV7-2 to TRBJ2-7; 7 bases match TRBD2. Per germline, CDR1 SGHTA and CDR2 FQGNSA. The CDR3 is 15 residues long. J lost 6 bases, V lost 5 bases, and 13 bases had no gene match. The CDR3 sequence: CASSPGGGVKGEQYF. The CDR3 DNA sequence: TGTGCCAGCAGCCCAGGCGGGGGTGTGAAAGGCGAGCAGTACTTC.